This entry is about one T cell receptor (beta chain). This sample is drawn from a study of blood T cell repertoires in COVID-19. Study-level background: COVID-19 samples from acute and convalescent phases originated in the United States, Italy and Spain. T cells, B-cell-depleted T cells, or PBMCs provided the cDNA or gDNA that served as material.

The CDR3 extends over 14 amino acids. Trimming stripped 8 bases from V and 3 bases from J, with 13 bases between. CDR1 and CDR2 (germline): MDHEN, SYDVKM. In the authors' methods: Quantification of nucleated cells was approximated via reference gene primer amplification. Assay used: immunoSEQ multiplex PCR; TCRdb lists only in-frame clones, some missing. V, J and clone size were drawn from that table, and D and trimming were deduced from the DNA. The sample contains hundreds of thousands of clones, roughly four fifths of which appear only once. The TCR originated in a man at least 80 years old with acute or convalescent COVID-19. Source material: peripheral blood. The chain is built from TRBV28 and TRBJ2-2, with D maybe TRBD1 (6 bases). DNA of the CDR3: TGTGCCAGCTCCGGGACACAATACACCGGGGAGCTGTTTTTT. It encodes CASSGTQYTGELFF. Filled out from reference TRBV28 and TRBJ2-2, the complete variable domain reads DVKVTQSSRYLVKRTGEKVFLECVQDMDHENMFWYRQDPGLGLRLIYFSYDVKMKEKGDIPEGYSVSREKKERFSLILESASTNQTSMYLCASSGTQYTGELFFGEGSRLTVL.